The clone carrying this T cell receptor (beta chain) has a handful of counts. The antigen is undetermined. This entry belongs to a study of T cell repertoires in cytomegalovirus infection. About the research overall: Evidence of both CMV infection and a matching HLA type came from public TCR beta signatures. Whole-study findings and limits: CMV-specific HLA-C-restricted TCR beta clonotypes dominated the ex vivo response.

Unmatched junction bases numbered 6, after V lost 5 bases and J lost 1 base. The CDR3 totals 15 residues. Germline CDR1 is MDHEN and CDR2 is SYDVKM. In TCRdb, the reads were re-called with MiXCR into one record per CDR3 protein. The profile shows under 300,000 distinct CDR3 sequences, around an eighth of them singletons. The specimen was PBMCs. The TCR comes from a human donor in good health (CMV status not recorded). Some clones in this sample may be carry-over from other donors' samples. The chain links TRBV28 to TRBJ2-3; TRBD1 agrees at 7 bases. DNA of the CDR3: TGTGCCAGCAGTAGCCGGGACAGTGGCACAGATACGCAGTATTTT. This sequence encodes CASSSRDSGTDTQYF.